Sequencing of this TCR beta chain was carried out in a study of shared clonotypes between healthy human individuals. This table comes from immunoSEQ multiplex PCR, and its TCRdb copy is limited to in-frame clones, with some not included. Counted here are 2 million to 2.5 million clones, 90% to 96% occurring once; the ten biggest clones make up roughly 0.13%. About this clone itself: The sample carries other DNA sequences with the same CDR3.

CDR1 is SGHRS and CDR2 is YFSETQ in the germline V gene. Trimming took 0 bases from V and 6 from J, leaving 10 bases between them. The CDR3 runs to 13 residues. This TCR was recovered from a man younger than 35 in good health. The chain employs TRBV5-1 and TRBJ2-7; D not certain. The sample was naive CD4+ T cells sorted from blood. Subset in this sample: CD45RA+ positively selected. The CDR3 DNA sequence: TGCGCCAGCAGCTTGGTGGGATCAGGCGAGCAGTACTTC. This gives the protein CASSLVGSGEQYF. Full variable domain (remainder filled in from reference TRBV5-1 and TRBJ2-7): KAGVTQTPRYLIKTRGQQVTLSCSPISGHRSVSWYQQTPGQGLQFLFEYFSETQRNKGNFPGRFSGRQFSNSRSEMNVSTLELGDSALYLCASSLVGSGEQYFGPGTRLTVT.